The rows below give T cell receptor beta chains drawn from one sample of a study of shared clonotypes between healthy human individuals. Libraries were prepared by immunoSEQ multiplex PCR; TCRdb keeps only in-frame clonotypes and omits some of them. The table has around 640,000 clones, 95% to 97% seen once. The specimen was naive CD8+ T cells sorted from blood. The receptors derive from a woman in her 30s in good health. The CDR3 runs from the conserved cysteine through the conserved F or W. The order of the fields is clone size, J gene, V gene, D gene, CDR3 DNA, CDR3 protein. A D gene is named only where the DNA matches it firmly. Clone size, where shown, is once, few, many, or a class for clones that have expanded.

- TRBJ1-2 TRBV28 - TGTGCCAGCAGTTTGGAAGGGGCGTGGTCCTATGGCTACACCTTC CASSLEGAWSYGYTF
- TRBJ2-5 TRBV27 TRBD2 TGTGCCAGCAGTTTAAAAACTAGCGGGGAGACCCAGTACTTC CASSLKTSGETQYF
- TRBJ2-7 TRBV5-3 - TGTGCCAGCAGCTTGGCCTTGTACGAGCAGTACTTC CASSLALYEQYF
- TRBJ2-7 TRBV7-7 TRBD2 TGTGCCAGCAGCCTCTACGGGGGACTAGCCACTCCCGAGCAGTACTTC CASSLYGGLATPEQYF
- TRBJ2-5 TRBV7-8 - TGTGCCAGCAGCTTTGTGGGATTAGTTTACCAAGAGACCCAGTACTTC CASSFVGLVYQETQYF
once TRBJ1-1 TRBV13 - TGTGCCAGCAGCCACGTGAACACTGAAGCTTTCTTT CASSHVNTEAFF
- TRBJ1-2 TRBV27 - TGTGCCAGCAGTTTGATGGGTACTGGGAGCTATGGCTACACCTTC CASSLMGTGSYGYTF
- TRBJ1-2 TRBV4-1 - TGCGCCAGCAGCTTCAACTATGGCTACACCTTC CASSFNYGYTF
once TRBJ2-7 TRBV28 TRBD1 TGTGCCAGCAGTCCCCCTGGGGACAGGGTCATTTACGAGCAGTACTTC CASSPPGDRVIYEQYF
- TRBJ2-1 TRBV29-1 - TGCAGCGTTGTTCCAGTCCATGAGCAGTTCTTC CSVVPVHEQFF
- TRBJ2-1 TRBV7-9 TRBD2 TGTGCCAGCAGCCCCACTAGCGGGAGGGCTAATGAGCAGTTCTTC CASSPTSGRANEQFF
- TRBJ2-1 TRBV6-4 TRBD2 TGTGCCAGCAGTGACTTAAGACTAGCGGGAGAACGGAGAGGATCCTACAATGAGCAGTTCTTC CASSDLRLAGERRGSYNEQFF
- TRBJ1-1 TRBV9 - TGTGCCAGCAGCGCCAGCCGGGTGGCGGAGGCTGAAGCTTTCTTT CASSASRVAEAEAFF
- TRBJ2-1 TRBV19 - TGTGCCAGTAGTATAGGGCAGGATGAGCAGTTCTTC CASSIGQDEQFF
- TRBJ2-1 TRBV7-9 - TGTGCCAGCAGCTTAGCACAGGGAACCTACAATGAGCAGTTCTTC CASSLAQGTYNEQFF
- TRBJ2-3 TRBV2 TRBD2 TGTGCCAGCAACCTAGCGGGTATGGTGACAGATACGCAGTATTTT CASNLAGMVTDTQYF
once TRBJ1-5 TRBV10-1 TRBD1 TGCGCCAGCAGCCCCGACAGGGTTAGCAATCAGCCCCAGCATTTT CASSPDRVSNQPQHF
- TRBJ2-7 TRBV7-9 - TGTGCCAGCAGCTTAGACACGGAGTGGTACGAGCAGTACTTC CASSLDTEWYEQYF
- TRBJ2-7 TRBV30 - TGTGCCTGGAGTGTAGATAACTACGAGCAGTACTTC CAWSVDNYEQYF
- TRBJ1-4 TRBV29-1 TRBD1 TGCAGCGTTGTACAGGGGAGAGGTGAAAAACTGTTTTTT CSVVQGRGEKLFF
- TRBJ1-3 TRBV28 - TGTGCCAGCAGTTTTGGAGATTTCTCTGGAAACACCATATATTTT CASSFGDFSGNTIYF
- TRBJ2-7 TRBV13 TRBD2 TGTGCCAGCAGCCCCCGAGCGGGGGGCAGCTACGAGCAGTACTTC CASSPRAGGSYEQYF
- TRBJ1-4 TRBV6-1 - TGTGCCAGCAGTGAGAACAGGGCATTTGAAAAACTGTTTTTT CASSENRAFEKLFF
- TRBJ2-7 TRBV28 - TGTGCCAGCGGGCTGGCCTCCGATCTCAACTACGAGCAGTACTTC CASGLASDLNYEQYF
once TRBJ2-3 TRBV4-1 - TGCGCCAGCAGCCAAGCTCCGGGCCCAGATACGCAGTATTTT CASSQAPGPDTQYF
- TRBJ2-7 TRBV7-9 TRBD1 TGTGCCAGCAGCTCCCGGGACAGGGGGTTGTACTTC CASSSRDRGLYF
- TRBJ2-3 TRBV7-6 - TGTGCCAGCAGCTATTCGGCCCTTTCGGGCACAGATACGCAGTATTTT CASSYSALSGTDTQYF
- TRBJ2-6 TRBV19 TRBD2 TGTGCCAGTAGTATAGTCGGGGGGGCTGGGGCCAACGTCCTGACTTTC CASSIVGGAGANVLTF
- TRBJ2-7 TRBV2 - TGTGCCAGCATGCCTGGGGGTACCTACGAGCAGTACTTC CASMPGGTYEQYF
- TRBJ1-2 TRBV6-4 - TGTGCCAGCAGTGAGACCCGACAGGCTAACTATGGCTACACCTTC CASSETRQANYGYTF
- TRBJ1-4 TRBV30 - TGTGCCTGGAGTGTACCGGGTAAACTGTTTTTT CAWSVPGKLFF
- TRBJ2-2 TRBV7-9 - TGTGCCAGCAGCTTTCTCAACGGGGAGCTGTTTTTT CASSFLNGELFF
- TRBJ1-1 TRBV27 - TGTGCCAGCAGTTTCTCGGGCTCCACTGAAGCTTTCTTT CASSFSGSTEAFF
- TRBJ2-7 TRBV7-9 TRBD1 TGTGCCAGCCAAGAACCCGGACAGGGCAACGAGCAGTACTTC CASQEPGQGNEQYF
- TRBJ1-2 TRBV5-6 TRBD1 TGTGCCAGCAGCTTCTGGGGACAGGGGCGGGATGGCTACACCTTC CASSFWGQGRDGYTF
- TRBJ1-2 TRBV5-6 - TGTGCCAGCAGCGCCGACAGTGTTCCTCCCTATGGCTACACCTTC CASSADSVPPYGYTF
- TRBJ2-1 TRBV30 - TGTGCCTGGAGTCTTCGAGGACTGCCGTACAATGAGCAGTTCTTC CAWSLRGLPYNEQFF
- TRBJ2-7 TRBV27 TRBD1 TGTGCCAGCAATACCGGGACAGACATCCCGCAGTACTTC CASNTGTDIPQYF
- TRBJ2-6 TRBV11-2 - TGTGCCAGCAGCTTAGTGGTCTCATTGGGGGCCAACGTCCTGACTTTC CASSLVVSLGANVLTF
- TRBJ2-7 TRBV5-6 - TGTGCCAGCAGCTACGGGACCTCCTACGAGCAGTACTTC CASSYGTSYEQYF
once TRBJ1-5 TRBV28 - TGTGCCAGCAGTTTCCCCGGGACCGATTCTAGGCTTAGCAATCAGCCCCAGCATTTT CASSFPGTDSRLSNQPQHF
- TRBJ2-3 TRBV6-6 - TGTGCCAGCAGCATAGCGGAAGGCTGGTCAGATACGCAGTATTTT CASSIAEGWSDTQYF
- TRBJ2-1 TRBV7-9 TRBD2 TGTGCCAGCAGCTCAATAGCGGGAGAGTACAATGAGCAGTTCTTC CASSSIAGEYNEQFF
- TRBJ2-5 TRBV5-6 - TGTGCCAGCAGCTTGGGCGTGGAGACCCAGTACTTC CASSLGVETQYF
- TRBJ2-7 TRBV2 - TGTGCCAGCAGTGTAGTTCGATACGAGCAGTACTTC CASSVVRYEQYF
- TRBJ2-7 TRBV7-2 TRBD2 TGTGCCAGCAGCGGCGGGACTAGCGGGAGACCCTACGAGCAGTACTTC CASSGGTSGRPYEQYF
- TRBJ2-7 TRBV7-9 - TGTGCCAGCAGCCCCCCGTTAGAGGTCTACGAGCAGTACTTC CASSPPLEVYEQYF
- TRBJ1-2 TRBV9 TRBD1 TGTGCCAGCAGCGTAGGAAACAGGGGGTCTGGCTACACCTTC CASSVGNRGSGYTF
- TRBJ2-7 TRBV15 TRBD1 TGTGCCACCAGCACCGACAGGGGGGATAGCGGGTTCCCCTCCTACGAGCAGTACTTC CATSTDRGDSGFPSYEQYF
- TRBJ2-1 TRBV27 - TGTGCCAGCAGCCGTTACAATGAGCAGTTCTTC CASSRYNEQFF
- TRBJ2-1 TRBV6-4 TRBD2 TGTGCCAGCAGTCCCGGTGGGGTACTAGCGGGAGGGCCGAATGAGCAGTTCTTC CASSPGGVLAGGPNEQFF
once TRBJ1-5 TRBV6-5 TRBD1 TGTGCCAGCAGCGGACAGGGTGGACAGCCCCAGCATTTT CASSGQGGQPQHF
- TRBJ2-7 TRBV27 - TGTGCCAGCAGTTTAGTGCTTGCGGGACACTACTACGAGCAGTACTTC CASSLVLAGHYYEQYF
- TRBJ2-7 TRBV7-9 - TGTGCCAGCAGCTTGGCGGACTGGGAGCAGTACTTC CASSLADWEQYF
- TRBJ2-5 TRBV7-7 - TGTGCCAGCAGCTTAGAGGGGGTCCAAGAGACCCAGTACTTC CASSLEGVQETQYF
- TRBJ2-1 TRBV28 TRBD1 TGTGCCAGCAGTCCGACAGGGACGGGGAATGAGCAGTTCTTC CASSPTGTGNEQFF
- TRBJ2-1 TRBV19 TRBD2 TGTGCCAGTAGTACCGGGACTAGCGGCCTCAATGAGCAGTTCTTC CASSTGTSGLNEQFF
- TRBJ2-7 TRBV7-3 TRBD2 TGTGCCAGCAGCTTAATGGGGCGGGAGGTCGACGAGCAGTACTTC CASSLMGREVDEQYF
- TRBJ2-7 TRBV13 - TGTGCCAGCAGCTTATCCGACCGGAGCTCCTACGAGCAGTACTTC CASSLSDRSSYEQYF
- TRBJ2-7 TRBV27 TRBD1 TGTGCCAGCAGTTTTGTGGGACAGGTCTACGAGCAGTACTTC CASSFVGQVYEQYF